Listed here are 6 T cell receptor beta chains from one sample, sequenced in a study of T-cell reconstitution after alpha-beta-depleted transplantation in children. TCRbeta library preparation incorporated unique molecular identifiers. TCRdb re-called the PCR reads through MiXCR, storing one row per CDR3 protein. The table lists some 200,000 distinct CDR3 sequences, around 5.9% of them singletons. The starting material was PBMCs, obtained before TCRalphabeta/CD19-depleted stem cell transplant. These receptors were obtained from a girl in the first two years of life with combined immunodeficiency, due to receive a stem cell transplant.

This clonotype was seen at least ten times. The chain links TRBV27 to TRBJ2-3; D is undetermined. Germline V lookup: CDR1 MNHEY, CDR2 SMNVEV (reference sequence). V shed 0 bases and J shed 2 bases, with 6 bases lying between them. This CDR3 comprises 14 residues. CDR3 nucleotide sequence: TGTGCCAGCAGTTTATCGATACCCACAGATACGCAGTATTTT. Residues: CASSLSIPTDTQYF.

In this sample, this clonotype turned up a few times. The chain has TRBV9 and TRBJ2-7; 9 bases map to TRBD1. Germline loops: CDR1 SGDLS, CDR2 YYNGEE. The J segment lost 4 bases and the V segment lost 0 bases, leaving 5 bases of the junction unmatched. This CDR3 has 15 amino acids. The CDR3: CASSVGTGGLYEQYF. DNA of the CDR3: TGTGCCAGCAGCGTAGGAACAGGGGGCTTGTACGAGCAGTACTTC.

This clonotype has more than one count but fewer than ten. This chain links TRBV12-3 or TRBV12-4 with TRBJ2-1, with 7 bases that match TRBD2. Germline trimming cut 1 base from V and 6 bases from J; bases unmatched to any gene: 9. The CDR3 runs 16 residues. CDR3 in DNA: TGTGCCAGCAGTTTAGAAGAAGAACCGGGAGGCAATGAGCAGTTCTTC. As protein: CASSLEEEPGGNEQFF.

V usage is TRBV5-1 and J usage is TRBJ2-7; 8 positions agree with TRBD2. The V and J ends lost 1 base and 1 base, in that order; junction bases with no gene match: 4. CDR3 length: 15 amino acids. Per germline, CDR1 SGHRS and CDR2 YFSETQ. The DNA of the CDR3 is TGCGCCAGCAGCTTGCGCCAGCGGGGGTCCTACGAGCAGTACTTC. Protein product: CASSLRQRGSYEQYF.

This clonotype has ten or more counts. The chain employs TRBV24-1 and TRBJ2-3; unclear D gene. V lost 0 bases and J lost 5, with 5 bases in between. In germline, CDR1 is KGHDR, CDR2 SFDVKD. The CDR3 consists of 13 residues. The CDR3 reads CATSDLTGDTQYF. CDR3 DNA sequence: TGTGCCACCAGTGATTTGACGGGAGATACGCAGTATTTT.

This clonotype appeared many times. The chain carries TRBV6-5 and TRBJ2-1, with 8 bases aligning to TRBD2. CDR3 size: 15 residues. CDR1 is MNHEY, CDR2 SVGAGI, per germline. V trimming: 2 bases; J trimming: 3 bases; junction bases outside the gene matches: 3. CDR3 loop: CASSYRRGVYNEQFF. The CDR3, as DNA: TGTGCCAGCAGTTACAGGCGGGGGGTCTACAATGAGCAGTTCTTC.